The clone carrying this T cell receptor (beta chain) was recorded only once. Its antigen is unidentified. Different DNA sequences within this sample yield the same CDR3. This CDR3 contains 13 residues. The V gene's germline CDR1 is SGHRS and CDR2 YFSETQ. The V end lost 0 bases, the J end lost 0 bases, and 4 bases lay between the germline ends. The record originates from a study of Tregs in tolerant kidney transplant recipients. Study-wide points: Expanding Tregs on activated donor B cells appeared to best identify donor-specific TCRbeta clones. Few patients were studied, so findings need validation in larger groups.

The method was immunoSEQ multiplex PCR; TCRdb's version includes in-frame clones alone and lacks a portion of them. The sample has 110,000 or so clones; around 94% are singletons. The V and J genes are TRBV5-1 and TRBJ2-7; D not resolved. The receptor's source is a human donor in good health. Input material: CD4+ T cells from blood. The chain's CDR3 is CASSLGISYEQYF. The CDR3 DNA reads as TGCGCCAGCAGCTTGGGGATCTCCTACGAGCAGTACTTC.